The rows below give T cell receptor beta chains drawn from one sample of a study of blood T cells in healthy people across ages. TCRdb ran MiXCR on the 5' RACE reads and lists one entry per CDR3 protein. Here the sample spans about 620,000 distinct CDR3 sequences, over 20% being singletons. What was sequenced was blood. These receptors were collected from a man aged 65-85 years in good health. CDR3s include the opening cysteine and the closing phenylalanine or tryptophan. D genes are given only for firm matches. Clone size is stated in some rows and not others, as once, few, many or a class when expanded.

once	-	TRBV12-3/TRBV12-4	TRBJ2-1	TGTGCCAGCATCATGGGCCGGAGAGGGGTCTACAATGAGCAGTTCTTC	CASIMGRRGVYNEQFF
few	-	TRBV20-1	TRBJ1-1	TGCAGTGCTAGAGATCATGGCAGGGGAGAAACTGAAGCTTTCTTT	CSARDHGRGETEAFF
-	-	TRBV3-1	TRBJ2-7	TGTGCCAGCAGCCAAGTTTACGCAGGGAACTCCTACGAGCAGTACTTC	CASSQVYAGNSYEQYF
-	-	TRBV6-5	TRBJ2-7	TGTGCCAGCAGCCCAGCGGGTTATTCCTACGAGCAGTACTTC	CASSPAGYSYEQYF
few	TRBD1	TRBV6-5	TRBJ2-7	TGTGCCAGCAGTTACACACTACAGGGGAACTACGAGCAGTACTTC	CASSYTLQGNYEQYF
few	-	TRBV6-5	TRBJ2-2	TGTGCCAGCACGTTGGGGAGTCCGGGGACCGGGGAGCTGTTTTTT	CASTLGSPGTGELFF
many	TRBD1	TRBV25-1	TRBJ2-1	TGTGCCAGCAGTGACTCCGGACAGGGGCTCAATGAGCAGTTCTTC	CASSDSGQGLNEQFF
many	-	TRBV27	TRBJ2-1	TGTGCCAGCAGCGTGACAGGTTCAGGATACAATGAGCAGTTCTTC	CASSVTGSGYNEQFF
-	-	TRBV6-6	TRBJ1-3	TGTGCCAGCTTACCCCACGTAAGGGGGGTCGGAAACACCATATATTTT	CASLPHVRGVGNTIYF
-	-	TRBV3-1	TRBJ2-7	TGTGCCAGCAGCCAAGTGGGGAATAAACCGGGCGAGCAGTACTTC	CASSQVGNKPGEQYF